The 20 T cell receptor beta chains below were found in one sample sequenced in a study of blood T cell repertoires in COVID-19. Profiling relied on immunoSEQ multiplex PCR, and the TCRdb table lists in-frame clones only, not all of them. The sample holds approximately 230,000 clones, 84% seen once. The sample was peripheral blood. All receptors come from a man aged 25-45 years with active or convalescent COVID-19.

CDR3 bases: TGTGCCAGCGCCTCGGTTAACACTGAAGCTTTCTTT. Translation: CASASVNTEAFF. The chain combines TRBV28 with TRBJ1-1; D is uncertain. In germline, CDR1 is MDHEN, CDR2 SYDVKM. The CDR3 loop spans 12 amino acids. Trimming pared 8 bases from V and 2 bases from J, leaving 9 bases between.

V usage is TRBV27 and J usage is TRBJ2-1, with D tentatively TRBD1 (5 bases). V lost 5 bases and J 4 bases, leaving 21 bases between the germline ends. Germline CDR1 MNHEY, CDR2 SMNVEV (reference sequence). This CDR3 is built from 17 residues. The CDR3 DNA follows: TGTGCCAGCAGTCCACCACCCCTCAGGGTTCAGTACAATGAGCAGTTCTTC. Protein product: CASSPPPLRVQYNEQFF.

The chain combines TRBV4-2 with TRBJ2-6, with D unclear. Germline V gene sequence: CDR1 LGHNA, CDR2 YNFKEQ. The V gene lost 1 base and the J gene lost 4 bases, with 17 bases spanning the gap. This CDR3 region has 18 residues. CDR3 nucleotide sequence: TGTGCCAGCAGCCAAGCACTCCTCCTAGGTCCCGGGGCCAACGTCCTGACTTTC. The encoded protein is CASSQALLLGPGANVLTF.

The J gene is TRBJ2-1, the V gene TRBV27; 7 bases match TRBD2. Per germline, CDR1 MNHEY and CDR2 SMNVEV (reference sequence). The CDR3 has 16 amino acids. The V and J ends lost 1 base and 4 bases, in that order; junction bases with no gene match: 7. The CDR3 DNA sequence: TGTGCCAGCAGTTTATTACCGAGCGGGGCATACAATGAGCAGTTCTTC. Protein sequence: CASSLLPSGAYNEQFF.

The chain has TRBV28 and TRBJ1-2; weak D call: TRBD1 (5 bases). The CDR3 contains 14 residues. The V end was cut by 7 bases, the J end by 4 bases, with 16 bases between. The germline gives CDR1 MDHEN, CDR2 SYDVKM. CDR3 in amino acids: CASTDSTAGYGYTF. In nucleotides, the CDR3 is TGTGCCAGCACCGATTCGACAGCGGGCTATGGCTACACCTTC.

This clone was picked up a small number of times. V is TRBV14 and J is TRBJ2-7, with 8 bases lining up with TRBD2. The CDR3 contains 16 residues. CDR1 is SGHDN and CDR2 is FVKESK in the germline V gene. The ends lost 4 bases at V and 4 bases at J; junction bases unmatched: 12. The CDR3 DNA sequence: TGTGCCAGCAGCCTCCGGACTAGCAGTTCGTCTTACGAGCAGTACTTC. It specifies CASSLRTSSSSYEQYF.

The CDR3 sequence is CASSLAVNEQFF. DNA for the CDR3: TGTGCCAGCAGTTTAGCAGTCAATGAGCAGTTCTTC. The chain joins TRBV28 to TRBJ2-1; D is unclear. CDR1 is MDHEN and CDR2 is SYDVKM in the germline V gene. This CDR3 is built from 12 residues. The V end lost 2 bases, the J end lost 6 bases, and 5 bases lay between the germline ends.

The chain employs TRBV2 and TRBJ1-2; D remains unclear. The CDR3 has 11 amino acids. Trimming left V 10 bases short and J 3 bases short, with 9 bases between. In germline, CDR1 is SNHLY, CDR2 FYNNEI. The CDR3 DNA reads TGTGCCACCGTGAGAGACTATGGCTACACCTTC. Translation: CATVRDYGYTF.

The CDR3 coding sequence is TGTGCCAGTAGTGTAGCAGCGGGAGTTGGTGATACGCAGTATTTT. Protein product: CASSVAAGVGDTQYF. The chain couples TRBV19 to TRBJ2-3; 8 bases are a match to TRBD2. This CDR3 region has 15 residues. V gave up 5 bases and J gave up 6 bases; unmatched junction bases: 10. Germline CDR1 reads LNHDA; CDR2 reads SQIVND (reference sequence).

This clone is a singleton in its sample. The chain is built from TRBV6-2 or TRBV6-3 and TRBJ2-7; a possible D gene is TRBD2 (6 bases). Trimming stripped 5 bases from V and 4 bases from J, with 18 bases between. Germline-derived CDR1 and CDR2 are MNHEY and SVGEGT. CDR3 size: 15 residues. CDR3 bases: TGTGCCAGCAGTCCAGTAGGAGGGGAGAGATACGAGCAGTACTTC. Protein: CASSPVGGERYEQYF.

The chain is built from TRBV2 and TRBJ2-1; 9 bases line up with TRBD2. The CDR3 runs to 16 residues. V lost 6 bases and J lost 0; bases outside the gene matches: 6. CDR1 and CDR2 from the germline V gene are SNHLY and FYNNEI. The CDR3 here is CASSLGLAPSYNEQFF. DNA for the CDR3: TGTGCCAGCAGCCTTGGACTAGCGCCCTCCTACAATGAGCAGTTCTTC.

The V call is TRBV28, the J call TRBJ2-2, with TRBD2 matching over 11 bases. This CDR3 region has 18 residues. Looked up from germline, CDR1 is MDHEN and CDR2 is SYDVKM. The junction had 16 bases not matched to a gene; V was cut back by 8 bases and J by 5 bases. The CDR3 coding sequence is TGTGCCAGCTATTCCTTCTGGTGGGCTAGCGGGGGGACCGGGGAGCTGTTTTTT. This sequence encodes CASYSFWWASGGTGELFF.

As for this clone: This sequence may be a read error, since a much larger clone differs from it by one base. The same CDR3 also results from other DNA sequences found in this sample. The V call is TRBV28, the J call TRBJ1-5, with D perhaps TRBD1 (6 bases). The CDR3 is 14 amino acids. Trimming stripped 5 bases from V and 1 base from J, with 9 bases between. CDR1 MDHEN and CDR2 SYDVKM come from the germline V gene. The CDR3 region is CASSRTGSNQPQHF. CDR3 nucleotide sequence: TGTGCCAGCAGTAGAACAGGGAGCAATCAGCCCCAGCATTTT.

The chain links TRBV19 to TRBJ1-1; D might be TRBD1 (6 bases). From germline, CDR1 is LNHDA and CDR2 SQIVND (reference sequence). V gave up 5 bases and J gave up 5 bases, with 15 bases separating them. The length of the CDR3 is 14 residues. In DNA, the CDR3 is TGTGCCAGTAGTTGGGTGGGGGCTGGGACTGAAGCTTTCTTT. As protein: CASSWVGAGTEAFF.

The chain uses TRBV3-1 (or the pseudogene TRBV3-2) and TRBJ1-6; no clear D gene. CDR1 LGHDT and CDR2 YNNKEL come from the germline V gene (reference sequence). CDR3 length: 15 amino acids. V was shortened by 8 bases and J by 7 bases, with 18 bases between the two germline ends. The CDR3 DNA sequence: TGTGCCAGCTCTTCTGGCGGATTCAGAAATTCACCCCTCCACTTT. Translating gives CASSSGGFRNSPLHF.

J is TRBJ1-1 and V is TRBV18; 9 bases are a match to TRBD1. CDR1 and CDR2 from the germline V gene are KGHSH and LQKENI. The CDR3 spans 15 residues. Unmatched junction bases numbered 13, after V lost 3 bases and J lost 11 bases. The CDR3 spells CASSPLGGQGQEAFF. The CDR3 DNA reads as TGTGCCAGCTCACCCCTGGGAGGACAGGGGCAGGAGGCTTTCTTT.

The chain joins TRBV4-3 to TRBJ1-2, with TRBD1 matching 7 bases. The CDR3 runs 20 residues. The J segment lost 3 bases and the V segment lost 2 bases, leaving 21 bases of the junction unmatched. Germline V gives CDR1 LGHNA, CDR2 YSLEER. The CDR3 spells CASSQTILQGSRIGYYGYTF. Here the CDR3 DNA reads TGCGCCAGCAGCCAAACGATCCTACAGGGGTCCAGGATTGGGTACTATGGCTACACCTTC.

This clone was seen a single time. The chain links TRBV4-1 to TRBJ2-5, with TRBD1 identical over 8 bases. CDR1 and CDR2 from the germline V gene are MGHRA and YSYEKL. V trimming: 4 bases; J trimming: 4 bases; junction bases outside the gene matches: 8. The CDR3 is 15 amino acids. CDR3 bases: TGCGCCAGCAGCCCGCGACAGGGGATCGGAGAGACCCAGTACTTC. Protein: CASSPRQGIGETQYF.

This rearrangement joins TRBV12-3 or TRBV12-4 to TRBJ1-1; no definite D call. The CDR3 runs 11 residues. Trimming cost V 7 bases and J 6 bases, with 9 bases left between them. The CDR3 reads CASMGSAEAFF. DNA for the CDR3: TGTGCCAGCATGGGCTCGGCTGAAGCTTTCTTT.

The CDR3 coding sequence is TGTGCCAGCAGGCCAGGGGAGAGCAACACTGAAGCTTTCTTT. Its protein is CASRPGESNTEAFF. V is TRBV9 and J is TRBJ1-1; the D gene is possibly TRBD1 (6 bases). Germline V CDR1 and CDR2: SGDLS, YYNGEE. There are 14 residues in the CDR3. V was pared by 5 bases and J by 2 bases, with 13 bases between.